These 2 T cell receptor beta chains came from one sample sequenced in a study of T cell repertoires in cytomegalovirus infection. TCRdb used MiXCR to reprocess the reads, holding one entry per CDR3 protein. The sample consists of around 740,000 distinct CDR3 sequences, roughly 36% of them appearing once. The sample was PBMCs. The receptors were gathered from a human donor in good health (CMV status not recorded). Some clones in this sample may be carry-over from other donors' samples.

Here the CDR3 DNA reads TGCAGTGCTAGTATGATCGGGGGCTACGAGCAGTACTTC. Amino acid sequence: CSASMIGGYEQYF. The rearrangement uses TRBV20-1 and TRBJ2-7; tentative D call: TRBD2 (6 bases). Germline CDR1 and CDR2: DFQATT and SNEGSKA (reference sequence). The CDR3 contains 13 residues. The V and J ends lost 3 bases and 3 bases respectively, with 12 bases between them.

The chain employs TRBV28 and TRBJ1-2; 8 nucleotides line up with TRBD1. The junction had 13 bases not matched to a gene; V was cut back by 6 bases and J by 7 bases. The CDR3 loop spans 15 amino acids. The germline CDR1 and CDR2 sequences are MDHEN and SYDVKM. The CDR3 here is CASSGGDRSAAGYTF. For the CDR3, the DNA is TGTGCCAGCAGCGGCGGGGACAGGTCGGCGGCTGGCTACACCTTC.